This TCR beta chain came from a study of blood T cells in healthy people across ages. The study's findings and limits: Age brought a roughly linear fall in TCR beta diversity measured per million T cells.

Combining a sample-barcoded 5' primer with a J-beta primer mix, a second PCR ran for roughly 7 to 12 cycles. TCRdb independently ran MiXCR on the 5' RACE reads; one entry per CDR3 protein. This sample has 1.5 million to 2 million distinct CDR3 sequences, with about 50% found just once. In this sample, this clonotype turned up a few times. Its antigen is not known. The V end was cut by 8 bases, the J end by 4 bases, with 20 bases between. There are 15 residues in the CDR3. The source material was blood. This chain links TRBV12-3 or TRBV12-4 with TRBJ2-5, with a weak D call TRBD2 (6 bases). The TCR sequence derives from a woman between 40 and 50 years old in good health. CDR3 bases: TGTGCCAGCGGACCGCTCACCCAGGGAGGAGAGACCCAGTACTTC. This encodes CASGPLTQGGETQYF.